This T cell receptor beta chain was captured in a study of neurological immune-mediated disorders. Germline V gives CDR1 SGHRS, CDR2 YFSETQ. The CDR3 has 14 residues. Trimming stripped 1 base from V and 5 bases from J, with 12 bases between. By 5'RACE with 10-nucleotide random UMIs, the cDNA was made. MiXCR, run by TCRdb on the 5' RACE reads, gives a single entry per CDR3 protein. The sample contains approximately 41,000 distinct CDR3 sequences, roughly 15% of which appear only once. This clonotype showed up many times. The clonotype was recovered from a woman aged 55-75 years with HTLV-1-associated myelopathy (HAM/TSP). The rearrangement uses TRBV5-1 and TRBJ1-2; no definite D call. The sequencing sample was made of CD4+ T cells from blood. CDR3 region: CASSLSPGLYGYTF. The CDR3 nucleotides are TGCGCCAGCAGCTTGTCCCCGGGCCTTTATGGCTACACCTTC.